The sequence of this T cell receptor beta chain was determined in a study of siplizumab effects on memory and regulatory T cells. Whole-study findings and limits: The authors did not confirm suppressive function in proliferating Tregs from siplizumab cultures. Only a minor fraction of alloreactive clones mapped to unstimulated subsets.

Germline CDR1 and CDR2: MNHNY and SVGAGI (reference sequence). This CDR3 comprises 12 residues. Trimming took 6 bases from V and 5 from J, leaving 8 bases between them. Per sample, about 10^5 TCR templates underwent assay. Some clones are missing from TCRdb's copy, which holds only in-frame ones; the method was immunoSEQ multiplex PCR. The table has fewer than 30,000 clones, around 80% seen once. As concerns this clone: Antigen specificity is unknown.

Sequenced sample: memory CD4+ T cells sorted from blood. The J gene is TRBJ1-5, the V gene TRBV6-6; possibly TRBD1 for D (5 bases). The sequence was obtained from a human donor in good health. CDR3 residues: CASRLGDQPQHF. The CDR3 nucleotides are TGTGCCAGCAGACTAGGGGATCAGCCCCAGCATTTT.